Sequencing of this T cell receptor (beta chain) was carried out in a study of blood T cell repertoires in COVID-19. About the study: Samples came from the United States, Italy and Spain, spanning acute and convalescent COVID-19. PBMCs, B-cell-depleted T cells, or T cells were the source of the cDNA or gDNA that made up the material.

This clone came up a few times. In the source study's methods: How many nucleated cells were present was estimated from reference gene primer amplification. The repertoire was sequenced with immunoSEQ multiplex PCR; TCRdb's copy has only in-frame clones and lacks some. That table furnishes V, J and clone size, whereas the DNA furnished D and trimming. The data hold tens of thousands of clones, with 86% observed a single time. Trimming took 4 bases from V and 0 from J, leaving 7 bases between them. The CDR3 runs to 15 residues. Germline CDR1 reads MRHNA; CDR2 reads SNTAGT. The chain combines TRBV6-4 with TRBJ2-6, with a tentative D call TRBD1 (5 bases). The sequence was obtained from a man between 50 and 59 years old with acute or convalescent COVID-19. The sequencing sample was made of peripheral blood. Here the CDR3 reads CASSADSSGANVLTF. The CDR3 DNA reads TGTGCCAGCAGTGCCGACAGCTCTGGGGCCAACGTCCTGACTTTC.